The source of this T cell receptor (beta chain) is a study of shared clonotypes between healthy human individuals. Study at large: CD4 naive cells filled three plates per donor, CD4 memory three, CD8 naive two and CD8 memory one. Study observations and caveats: Naive CD4 clonotypes were shared across a handful of donors at roughly 5.5%. An effect of sequencing depth on clonotype sharing among donors was expected. Memory subsets generally showed lower estimated richness than naive subsets.

The germline V gene has CDR1 MNHEY and CDR2 SMNVEV (reference sequence). This CDR3 contains 13 residues. V lost 3 bases to trimming and J lost 5 bases, with 11 bases between them. As for this clone: Its antigen is still unknown.

Cells designated naive CD8 were CD45RO-negative and were positively selected for CCR7, with terminally differentiated effector memory CD45RA+ cells excluded. The table came from immunoSEQ multiplex PCR; TCRdb's copy has only in-frame clones and leaves some out. The data show 2 million to 2.5 million clones, just under 95% seen once. This clonotype was sampled from a man between 18 and 29 years old in good health. The material sequenced was naive CD8+ T cells sorted from blood. The chain employs TRBV27 and TRBJ2-7, with D perhaps TRBD2 (6 bases). CDR3 protein: CASSFGGKDEQYF. The CDR3 bases are TGTGCCAGCAGTTTTGGGGGGAAGGACGAGCAGTACTTC.